A single sample gave rise to the 10 T cell receptor beta chains below, sequenced in a study of T cell responses to AZD1222 COVID-19 vaccine. Sequenced by immunoSEQ multiplex PCR; TCRdb stores in-frame clones only, minus some. The table has 120,000 to 150,000 clones, 82% seen once. Source: peripheral blood, taken on day 0 of MenACWY control vaccination. Source of these receptors: an adult in good health.

This clone was seen only a few times. This rearrangement joins TRBV7-2 to TRBJ1-4; 8 bases agree with TRBD1. The CDR3 has 15 residues. V trimming: 1 base; J trimming: 10 bases; junction bases outside the gene matches: 8. Germline-derived CDR1 and CDR2 are SGHTA and FQGNSA. Written as DNA, the CDR3 is TGTGCCAGCAGCTTAGTACAGGGGGGGGGCGGAAAACTGTTTTTT. It encodes CASSLVQGGGGKLFF.

This rearrangement joins TRBV10-1 to TRBJ1-1; D is ambiguous. CDR1 is WNHNN, CDR2 SYGVQD, per germline (reference sequence). Trimming cost V 3 bases and J 7 bases, with 18 bases left between them. The CDR3 runs to 15 residues. The CDR3 DNA reads as TGCGCCAGCAGTGATACAGACCCCTATGAGGATGAAGCTTTCTTT. Protein sequence: CASSDTDPYEDEAFF.

The chain links TRBV11-3 to TRBJ1-3; no reliable D call. Trimming removed 5 bases at V and 5 bases at J, with 7 bases between. This CDR3 contains 12 residues. The germline CDR1 and CDR2 sequences are SGHNT and YENEEA. The CDR3 nucleotides are TGTGCCAGCAGCCCGGGTAGAAACACCATATATTTT. The encoded protein is CASSPGRNTIYF.

This chain links TRBV2 with TRBJ2-2; no firm D call. The V and J ends lost 2 bases and 2 bases respectively, with 6 bases between them. This CDR3 is 14 amino acids long. Germline V gene data show CDR1 as SNHLY and CDR2 as FYNNEI. CDR3: CASSEQYNTGELFF. In DNA form, the CDR3 reads TGTGCCAGCAGTGAACAGTACAACACCGGGGAGCTGTTTTTT.

About this clone: Additional DNA sequences in this sample encode the identical CDR3. The chain uses TRBV5-1 and TRBJ2-2, with D possibly TRBD1 on 5 matching bases. The CDR3 loop spans 14 amino acids. Germline values: CDR1 SGHRS, CDR2 YFSETQ. V was trimmed by 4 bases and J by 1 base, leaving 8 bases between them. CDR3: CASSLGQNTGELFF. CDR3 nucleotide sequence: TGCGCCAGCAGCCTCGGACAGAACACCGGGGAGCTGTTTTTT. Combining the CDR3 with reference TRBV5-1 and TRBJ2-2 gives the whole variable domain KAGVTQTPRYLIKTRGQQVTLSCSPISGHRSVSWYQQTPGQGLQFLFEYFSETQRNKGNFPGRFSGRQFSNSRSEMNVSTLELGDSALYLCASSLGQNTGELFFGEGSRLTVL.

The chain couples TRBV5-1 to TRBJ1-3; D unclear. The V gene lost 0 bases and the J gene lost 4 bases, with 5 bases spanning the gap. Germline loops: CDR1 SGHRS, CDR2 YFSETQ. The CDR3 sequence is 13 residues long. CDR3 sequence (DNA): TGCGCCAGCAGCTTGGCCCCAGGAAACACCATATATTTT. It codes for CASSLAPGNTIYF.

The CDR3 coding sequence is TGTGCCAGCAGCTTACAAGGGGGGAACACTGAAGCTTTCTTT. Protein sequence: CASSLQGGNTEAFF. This chain joins TRBV7-2 and TRBJ1-1, with D maybe TRBD1 (6 bases). Per the germline V gene, CDR1 is SGHTA and CDR2 is FQGNSA. CDR3 length equals 14 residues. Trimming stripped 2 bases from V and 1 base from J, with 8 bases between.

The chain has TRBV30 and TRBJ1-1; D is unclear. Germline V gene data show CDR1 as GTSNPN and CDR2 as SVGIG (reference sequence). This CDR3 comprises 11 residues. V was clipped by 6 bases and J by 5 bases, with 10 bases between them. The CDR3 loop is CACERVTEAFF. For the CDR3, the DNA is TGTGCCTGCGAGAGGGTAACTGAAGCTTTCTTT.

The chain recombines TRBV5-4 with TRBJ2-3, with no clear D. This CDR3 is built from 14 residues. Germline V gives CDR1 SGHNT, CDR2 YYREEE (reference sequence). The V end was cut by 1 base, the J end by 0 bases, with 6 bases between. Here the CDR3 DNA reads TGTGCCAGCAGCTTGATAGGGAGCACAGATACGCAGTATTTT. Amino acid sequence: CASSLIGSTDTQYF.

This CDR3 is CASSKEGTQGGYGYTF. Written as DNA, the CDR3 is TGTGCCAGCAGCAAAGAAGGGACGCAGGGGGGCTATGGCTACACCTTC. This chain connects TRBV2 to TRBJ1-2; TRBD1 agrees at 7 bases. Trimming at V came to 6 bases and at J to 4 bases, leaving 14 bases not matched to a gene. The CDR3 sequence is 16 residues long. The germline gives CDR1 SNHLY, CDR2 FYNNEI.